This TCR beta chain was recovered during a study of blood T cells in healthy people across ages. In each sample, at least 6 million PBMCs were isolated. Using a J-beta primer mix together with a sample-barcoded 5' primer, a second PCR was run for roughly 7 to 12 cycles. TCRdb reprocessed the 5' RACE reads with MiXCR, giving one entry per CDR3 protein. The data contain approximately 800,000 distinct CDR3 sequences, roughly 60% of them singletons. General study results and limits: In older individuals, TCR beta diversity per million T cells was lower, falling roughly linearly with age.

A word on this clonotype: Its target is not known.

CDR1 and CDR2 from the germline V gene are SEHNR and FQNEAQ (reference sequence). The V segment lost 10 bases and the J segment 4 bases; nucleotides outside the gene matches: 9. CDR3 size: 14 residues. The sequence was collected from a young man in good health. This chain connects TRBV7-9 to TRBJ2-5, with TRBD1 matching over 10 bases. The sequenced sample consisted of blood. The CDR3 here is CATIEGQGLETQYF. CDR3 sequence (DNA): TGTGCCACTATCGAGGGACAGGGGTTAGAGACCCAGTACTTC.